What follows are 2 T cell receptor beta chains derived from one specimen sequenced in a study of spatial heterogeneity in lung cancer. This sample's time point: sample taken at primary tumor resection. Whole RNA, which was extracted from tumor, nontumor lung tissue or frozen PBMC, was sequenced without any cell sorting. MiXCR was run by TCRdb on the 5' RACE reads, yielding one entry per CDR3 protein. Of some 100,000 distinct CDR3 sequences in the sample, approximately 8.9% were seen once. The source was PBMCs, collected at surgery. The receptors come from a male donor with early-stage non-small cell lung cancer.

This chain connects TRBV2 to TRBJ2-7; D is ambiguous. Germline assignment: CDR1 SNHLY and CDR2 FYNNEI. The V end was cut by 7 bases, the J end by 2 bases, with 15 bases between. CDR3 length equals 14 residues. CDR3 coding DNA: TGTGCCAGCAAAACCGCCTTTACCACCTACGAGCAGTACTTC. This sequence encodes CASKTAFTTYEQYF.

This clonotype came up a few times. V usage is TRBV20-1 and J usage is TRBJ2-2; D perhaps matches TRBD1 (5 bases). Germline values: CDR1 DFQATT, CDR2 SNEGSKA (reference sequence). The CDR3 is made up of 16 amino acids. V was clipped by 1 base and J by 2 bases, with 14 bases between them. This chain's CDR3 is CSARVWGAGNTGELFF. The CDR3 DNA is TGCAGTGCTAGAGTTTGGGGCGCCGGTAACACCGGGGAGCTGTTTTTT.